What follows are 27 T cell receptor beta chains derived from one specimen sequenced in a study of monozygotic twins with inflammatory bowel disease. TCRdb derives one entry per CDR3 protein from the 5' RACE reads, leaving out DNA. This table holds about 150,000 distinct CDR3 sequences. Material for sequencing was blood. These receptors were taken from a human donor with ulcerative colitis or Crohn's disease, or a healthy co-twin of an affected twin (not recorded which).

The rearrangement joins TRBV7-9 to TRBJ1-2; TCRdb picks TRBD1, but there is no DNA to check that call. Germline V lookup: CDR1 SEHNR, CDR2 FQNEAQ (reference sequence). The length of the CDR3 is 12 residues. The CDR3 loop is CASSAGDYGYTF.

The rearrangement links TRBV11-2 to TRBJ2-7; TCRdb gives TRBD1 as the D gene, but with no DNA this cannot be confirmed. The CDR3 has 15 residues. CDR1 SGHAT and CDR2 FQNNGV come from the germline V gene. The CDR3 protein is CASSSHPTASYEQYF.

This sequence joins TRBV19 and TRBJ2-3; with no DNA, the TCRdb D assignment of TRBD2 cannot be verified. The CDR3 consists of 15 residues. The germline V gene encodes CDR1 LNHDA and CDR2 SQIVND (reference sequence). The CDR3 spells CASSIFHGSRDTQYF.

The chain couples TRBV14 to TRBJ1-2. There are 13 residues in the CDR3. Germline-derived CDR1 and CDR2 are SGHDN and FVKESK. CDR3: CASSQDPGYGYTF.

The gene calls are TRBV20-1 and TRBJ2-1; with no DNA, the TCRdb D assignment of TRBD2 cannot be verified. The CDR3 is 15 amino acids. Germline CDR1 reads DFQATT; CDR2 reads SNEGSKA (reference sequence). The CDR3 loop reads CSARDSWTSGTEQFF.

This sequence joins TRBV29-1 and TRBJ1-2. Germline loops: CDR1 SQVTM, CDR2 ANQGSEA. The CDR3 totals 14 residues. The chain's CDR3 is CSVNLGGGNYGYTF.

The chain joins TRBV4-2 to TRBJ2-6. Germline values: CDR1 LGHNA, CDR2 YNFKEQ. This CDR3 has 15 amino acids. The CDR3 protein is CASSQDVSGANVLTF.

This sequence joins TRBV20-1 and TRBJ2-1; as DNA is missing, the TRBD2 call by TCRdb cannot be tested. This CDR3 is 12 amino acids long. The germline gives CDR1 DFQATT, CDR2 SNEGSKA (reference sequence). The CDR3: CSAGPSRDEQFF.

The chain recombines TRBV20-1 with TRBJ2-1; TCRdb returns TRBD2, unconfirmable since there is no DNA. Germline CDR1 reads DFQATT; CDR2 reads SNEGSKA (reference sequence). This CDR3 region has 14 residues. CDR3 protein: CSARDSGRADEQFF.

The chain links TRBV6-4 to TRBJ1-5; TCRdb's D gene call, TRBD1, goes unchecked for lack of DNA. The CDR3 is 19 amino acids. Germline CDR1 MRHNA, CDR2 SNTAGT. The CDR3 region is CASSTSAGQVPHRNQPQHF.

The rearrangement joins TRBV7-2 to TRBJ2-6. This CDR3 contains 15 residues. Germline V gene lookup returns CDR1 SGHTA and CDR2 FQGNSA. The CDR3 sequence: CASSYPRRGANVLTF.

The chain has TRBV27 and TRBJ2-7; TCRdb indicates TRBD2, and absent DNA this call remains unverified. Germline V gives CDR1 MNHEY, CDR2 SMNVEV (reference sequence). The CDR3 spans 18 residues. The CDR3 protein is CASSLSGLAGIRGYEQYF.

The chain carries TRBV20-1 and TRBJ1-1; TCRdb returns TRBD1, unconfirmable since there is no DNA. Germline V gene sequence: CDR1 DFQATT, CDR2 SNEGSKA (reference sequence). The CDR3 consists of 14 residues. CDR3 in amino acids: CSSFEGGAGTEAFF.

The genes are TRBV19 and TRBJ2-7; the TCRdb D gene call, TRBD2, has no DNA to confirm it. The CDR3 consists of 13 residues. Germline CDR1 LNHDA, CDR2 SQIVND (reference sequence). CDR3 sequence reads: CASSIRSGSEQYF.

The gene calls are TRBV7-2 and TRBJ2-1; the TCRdb D gene call, TRBD2, has no DNA to confirm it. Germline CDR1 reads SGHTA; CDR2 reads FQGNSA. There are 14 residues in the CDR3. CDR3 sequence: CASSLVGSSNEQFF.

The CDR3: CASRERGLTDTQYF. This chain uses TRBV10-2 with TRBJ2-3; TCRdb's assignment of TRBD1 cannot be checked, as there is no DNA. The V gene's germline CDR1 is WSHSY and CDR2 SAAADI. There are 14 residues in the CDR3.

The chain links TRBV27 to TRBJ1-2; the TRBD1 assignment by TCRdb is unverifiable without DNA. Germline CDR1 MNHEY, CDR2 SMNVEV (reference sequence). This CDR3 region has 13 residues. The CDR3 loop is CASSLYQGRGYTF.

The rearrangement links TRBV7-2 to TRBJ2-7. The CDR3 totals 15 residues. CDR1 SGHTA and CDR2 FQGNSA come from the germline V gene. CDR3 sequence: CASSLRLGSSYEQYF.

The rearrangement links TRBV14 to TRBJ2-1; there is no DNA to check the TCRdb D call of TRBD1. Germline values: CDR1 SGHDN, CDR2 FVKESK. The CDR3 is 16 amino acids. CDR3 residues: CASSQVGAASGNEQFF.

The J gene is TRBJ1-5, the V gene TRBV10-2. This CDR3 is 14 amino acids long. CDR1 and CDR2 from the germline V gene are WSHSY and SAAADI. CDR3 region: CASSESTVNQPQHF.

This sequence joins TRBV6-1 and TRBJ2-1; TCRdb designates TRBD2, a call that cannot be tested without DNA. The CDR3 is 15 residues long. CDR1 is MNHNS and CDR2 is SASEGT in the germline V gene. CDR3 sequence reads: CASRKRLAGIDEQFF.

J is TRBJ2-1 and V is TRBV27; as DNA is missing, the TRBD1 call by TCRdb cannot be tested. Per germline, CDR1 MNHEY and CDR2 SMNVEV (reference sequence). The CDR3 loop spans 13 amino acids. CDR3: CASSPADDNEQFF.

This chain joins TRBV7-9 and TRBJ2-1; without DNA, the TCRdb call of TRBD1 cannot be checked. The CDR3 is 13 amino acids. Germline V lookup: CDR1 SEHNR, CDR2 FQNEAQ (reference sequence). CDR3 loop: CASSLTTGAEQFF.

This rearrangement joins TRBV20-1 to TRBJ2-5; there is no DNA to check the TCRdb D call of TRBD2. The CDR3 totals 11 residues. Germline lookup yields CDR1 DFQATT and CDR2 SNEGSKA (reference sequence). Here the CDR3 reads CSSSGTETQYF.

The chain is built from TRBV5-6 and TRBJ2-3; TCRdb designates TRBD2, a call that cannot be tested without DNA. The CDR3 spans 16 residues. Germline V gives CDR1 SGHDT, CDR2 YYEEEE. This chain's CDR3 is CASSLFGPSITDTQYF.

The V and J genes are TRBV5-1 and TRBJ2-7; TCRdb picks TRBD1, but there is no DNA to check that call. CDR3 length: 14 amino acids. Per the germline V gene, CDR1 is SGHRS and CDR2 is YFSETQ. The CDR3 here is CASSQTTGYYEQYF.

The chain has TRBV11-2 and TRBJ2-7. The CDR3 has 14 amino acids. CDR1 is SGHAT, CDR2 FQNNGV, per germline. This chain's CDR3 is CASSLAVGSYEQYF.